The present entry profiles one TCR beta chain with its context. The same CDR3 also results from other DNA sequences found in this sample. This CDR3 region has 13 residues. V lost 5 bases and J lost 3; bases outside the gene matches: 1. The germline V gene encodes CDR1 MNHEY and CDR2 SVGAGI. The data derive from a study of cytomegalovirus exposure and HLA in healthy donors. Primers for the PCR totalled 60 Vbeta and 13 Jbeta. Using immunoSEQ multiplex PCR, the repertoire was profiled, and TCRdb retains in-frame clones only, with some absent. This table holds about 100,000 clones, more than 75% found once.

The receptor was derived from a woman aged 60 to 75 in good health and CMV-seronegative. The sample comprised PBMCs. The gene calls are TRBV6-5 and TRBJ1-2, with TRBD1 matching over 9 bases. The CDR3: CASSRTGDYGYTF. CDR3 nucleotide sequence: TGTGCCAGCAGTCGGACAGGGGACTATGGCTACACCTTC.